The clone carrying this TCR beta chain occurred a few times. Its antigen is unidentified. TCRdb reanalysed the reads using MiXCR and keeps one entry per CDR3 protein. The data show hundreds of thousands of distinct CDR3 sequences, about two fifths seen once. These data come from a study of T cell repertoires in cytomegalovirus infection. Study details: HLA-B-restricted CMV epitopes that are well studied were used alongside recently identified HLA-C-restricted ones. Study results and caveats: HLA-C-restricted CMV clonotypes gave the most frequent clonotype in two of eight donors. Totalled public TCR beta family frequency picked out people who carried CMV plus the relevant HLA.

The CDR3 totals 15 residues. J was trimmed by 3 bases and V by 4 bases; bases with no gene match: 6. The germline V gene encodes CDR1 SGHNT and CDR2 YYREEE (reference sequence). This sequence originates from a human donor in good health (CMV status not recorded). Some clones in this sample may be carry-over from other donors' samples. This material consisted of cultured PBMCs, taken from culture after CMV antigen stimulation. The chain recombines TRBV5-4 with TRBJ2-7; 11 bases fit TRBD2. The CDR3 loop is CASSPGTSGLYEQYF. For the CDR3, the DNA is TGTGCCAGCAGCCCCGGGACTAGCGGACTCTACGAGCAGTACTTC.